This TCR beta chain is from a study of cytomegalovirus exposure and HLA in healthy donors. This clone was seen once. The PCR used 60 Vbeta and 13 Jbeta primers. Data came from immunoSEQ multiplex PCR; TCRdb stores just in-frame clones and leaves some out. The sample holds 150,000 to 200,000 clones, approximately 84% seen once. The CDR3 consists of 17 residues. CDR1 and CDR2 (germline): LGHNA, YNFKEQ. Trimming took off 0 bases at V and 2 bases at J, with 15 bases between the two ends. The specimen was PBMCs. The receptor's source is a female donor in good health and CMV-seronegative. The chain joins TRBV4-2 to TRBJ2-3; possibly TRBD1 for D (5 bases). The DNA of the CDR3 is TGTGCCAGCAGCCAAGAGGCCAGACAGTCGTTCACAGATACGCAGTATTTT. Amino acids: CASSQEARQSFTDTQYF.